This record covers a single T cell receptor beta chain. Losses at the gene ends were 4 bases for V and 4 bases for J; bases not matched to a gene: 9. This CDR3 has 15 amino acids. Germline assignment: CDR1 SNHLY and CDR2 FYNNEI. The sample comes from a study of tumor-infiltrating lymphocytes in localized non-small cell lung cancer. Looking at the study overall: Each patient gave resected tumor and non-adjacent uninvolved lung tissue.

Sequenced by immunoSEQ multiplex PCR; TCRdb stores in-frame clones only, minus some. This sample carries more than 10,000 clones, about 70% of them seen once, and the ten largest clones take over 8%. The sequenced sample consisted of lung tumor tissue. The chain joins TRBV2 to TRBJ1-2; 7 nucleotides match TRBD1. This sequence was found in a human donor with non-small cell lung cancer. The CDR3 DNA sequence: TGTGCCAGCAGTGGAGGAGGGGGCGAGGTCTATGGCTACACCTTC. It specifies CASSGGGGEVYGYTF.